This T cell receptor beta chain originates from a study of cytomegalovirus exposure and HLA in healthy donors. Study-level results: Trimming of TCR beta V- and J-genes showed a link, identified in a later analysis, to a missense DCLRE1C variant. As was reported, the HLA-A and HLA-B alleles of most subjects were accurately predicted from TCR beta sequences.

This CDR3 contains 15 residues. Trimming shortened V by 1 base and J by 4 bases, and 12 bases separated the two germline ends. The germline CDR1 and CDR2 sequences are SGHRS and YFSETQ. PCR used 60 Vbeta primers and 13 Jbeta primers. Assay: immunoSEQ multiplex PCR; the TCRdb copy retains only in-frame clones and omits some. The sample shows around 75,000 clones, around 82% of them seen only once. A word on this clone: Its antigen is currently unknown.

The sequence was obtained from a man in his forties or fifties in good health and CMV-seronegative. The chain uses TRBV5-1 and TRBJ2-1; D gene ambiguous. What was sequenced was PBMCs. CDR3 sequence: CASSLWVAAYNEQFF. For the CDR3, the DNA is TGCGCCAGCAGCTTGTGGGTAGCAGCGTACAATGAGCAGTTCTTC.